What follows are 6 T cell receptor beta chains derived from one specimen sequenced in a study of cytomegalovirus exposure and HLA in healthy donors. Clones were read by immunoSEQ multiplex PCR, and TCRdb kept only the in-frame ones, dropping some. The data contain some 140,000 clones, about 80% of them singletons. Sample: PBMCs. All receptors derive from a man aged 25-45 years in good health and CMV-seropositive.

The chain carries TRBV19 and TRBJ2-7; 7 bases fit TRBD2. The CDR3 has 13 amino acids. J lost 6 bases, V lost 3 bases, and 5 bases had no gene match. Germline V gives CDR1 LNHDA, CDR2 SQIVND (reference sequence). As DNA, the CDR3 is TGTGCCAGTAGTATTCCATCGGGGGGCGAGCAGTACTTC. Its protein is CASSIPSGGEQYF. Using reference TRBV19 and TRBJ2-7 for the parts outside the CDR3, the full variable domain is DGGITQSPKYLFRKEGQNVTLSCEQNLNHDAMYWYRQDPGQGLRLIYYSQIVNDFQKGDIAEGYSVSREKKESFPLTVTSAQKNPTAFYLCASSIPSGGEQYFGPGTRLTVT.

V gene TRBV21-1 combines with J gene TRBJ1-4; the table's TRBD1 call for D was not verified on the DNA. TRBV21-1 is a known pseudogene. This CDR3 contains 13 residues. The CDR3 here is CASSKGPQEKLFF. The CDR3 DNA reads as TGTGCCAGCAGCAAAGGGCCCCAGGAAAAACTGTTTTTT.

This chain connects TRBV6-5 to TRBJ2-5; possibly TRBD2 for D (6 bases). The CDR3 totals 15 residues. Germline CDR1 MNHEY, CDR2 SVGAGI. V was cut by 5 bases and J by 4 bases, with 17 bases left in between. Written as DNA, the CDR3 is TGTGCCAGCAGTCAGTCCACTAGCCCAGGAGAGACCCAGTACTTC. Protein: CASSQSTSPGETQYF.

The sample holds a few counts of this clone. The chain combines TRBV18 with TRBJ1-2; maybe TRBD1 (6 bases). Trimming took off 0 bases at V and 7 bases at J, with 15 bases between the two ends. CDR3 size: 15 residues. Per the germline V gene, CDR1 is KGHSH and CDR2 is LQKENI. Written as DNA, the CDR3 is TGTGCCAGCTCACCACCGGGGGCCCCGAAAGCTGGCTACACCTTC. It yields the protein CASSPPGAPKAGYTF.

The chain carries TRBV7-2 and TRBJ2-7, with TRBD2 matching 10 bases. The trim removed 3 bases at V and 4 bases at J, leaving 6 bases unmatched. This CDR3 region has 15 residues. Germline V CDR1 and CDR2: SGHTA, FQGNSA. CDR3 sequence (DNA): TGTGCCAGCAGCTTCTTAGCGGGGGGAGCTTACGAGCAGTACTTC. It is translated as CASSFLAGGAYEQYF.

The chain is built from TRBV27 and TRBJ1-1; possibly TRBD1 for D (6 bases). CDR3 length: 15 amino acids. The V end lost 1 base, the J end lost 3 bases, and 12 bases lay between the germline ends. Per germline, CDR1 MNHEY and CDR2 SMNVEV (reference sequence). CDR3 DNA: TGTGCCAGCAGTTTATATGTGGGGGCTGACACTGAAGCTTTCTTT. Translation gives CASSLYVGADTEAFF.